This T cell receptor beta chain was sequenced in a study of T cell responses to AZD1222 COVID-19 vaccine. Sequenced by immunoSEQ multiplex PCR; TCRdb stores in-frame clones only, minus some. The sample yields about 110,000 clones, about 90% seen once. This CDR3 has 15 amino acids. Trimming removed 5 bases from V and 6 bases from J; junction bases left unmatched: 9. Germline V gene sequence: CDR1 MNHEY, CDR2 SVGAGI. This clone was picked up one time. Here the sequenced sample was peripheral blood, taken on day 0 of AZD1222 vaccination. The receptor was derived from an adult in good health. The chain recombines TRBV6-5 with TRBJ2-7, with 11 bases matching TRBD2. The CDR3 coding sequence is TGTGCCAGCAGTCCACGACTAGCGGGGACCGCCGAGCAGTACTTC. Translated: CASSPRLAGTAEQYF.